One sample yielded the 23 T cell receptor beta chains listed below, sequenced in a study of radiotherapy plus CTLA-4 blockade in lung cancer. Libraries were prepared by immunoSEQ multiplex PCR; TCRdb keeps only in-frame clonotypes and omits some of them. The sample carries approximately 94,000 clones, around 80% recorded once. The source was peripheral blood, collected from a patient treated with radiotherapy plus ipilimumab. The receptors originated from a human donor with non-small cell lung cancer that progressed on radiotherapy plus ipilimumab.

V usage is TRBV6-1 and J usage is TRBJ2-7; possibly TRBD1 or TRBD2 for D (5 bases each). V lost 4 bases and J lost 7, with 11 bases in between. The CDR3 contains 12 residues. Germline V gene sequence: CDR1 MNHNS, CDR2 SASEGT. CDR3 DNA: TGTGCCAGCAGTGGAGGGGCTCAAGAGCAGTACTTC. Amino acids: CASSGGAQEQYF.

The rearrangement links TRBV7-8 to TRBJ1-4, with a possible D match to TRBD1 (6 bases). CDR3 length: 15 residues. CDR1 and CDR2 (germline): SGHVS, FQNEAQ. With 2 bases removed from V and 5 bases from J, the gap between germline ends came to 12 bases. The CDR3 protein is CASSLRGGGNEKLFF. CDR3 coding DNA: TGTGCCAGCAGCTTAAGGGGGGGAGGGAATGAAAAACTGTTTTTT.

This sequence joins TRBV9 and TRBJ2-3; D gene uncertain. V lost 1 base and J lost 7, with 19 bases in between. Germline assignment: CDR1 SGDLS and CDR2 YYNGEE. This CDR3 is built from 16 residues. The CDR3 reads CASSVNPSWPQNTQYF. The CDR3 DNA is TGTGCCAGCAGCGTAAACCCCTCGTGGCCCCAGAATACGCAGTATTTT.

This sequence joins TRBV2 and TRBJ1-1; D gene unclear. The CDR3 extends over 13 amino acids. The V end was cut by 2 bases, the J end by 3 bases, with 7 bases between. Germline V CDR1 and CDR2: SNHLY, FYNNEI. CDR3: CASSEKGYTEAFF. As DNA, the CDR3 is TGTGCCAGCAGTGAAAAGGGTTACACTGAAGCTTTCTTT.

The chain carries TRBV5-1 and TRBJ2-1; 10 positions match TRBD2. V trimming: 4 bases; J trimming: 4 bases; junction bases outside the gene matches: 8. The CDR3 totals 16 residues. Germline assignment: CDR1 SGHRS and CDR2 YFSETQ. The DNA of the CDR3 is TGCGCCAGCAGCCCCCTGGTAGCGGGAGGTTACAATGAGCAGTTCTTC. It codes for CASSPLVAGGYNEQFF.

The V call is TRBV7-8, the J call TRBJ1-5; TRBD1 matches 7 bases. V lost 6 bases, J lost 6 bases, and 11 bases stayed unmatched. The CDR3 is 15 amino acids. The V gene's germline CDR1 is SGHVS and CDR2 FQNEAQ. As DNA, the CDR3 is TGTGCCAGCAGTCCTGACAGGGCCGGGGGTCAGCCCCAGCATTTT. It translates to CASSPDRAGGQPQHF.

This clone appeared a single time. V usage is TRBV4-2 and J usage is TRBJ1-4; D is uncertain. Germline-derived CDR1 and CDR2 are LGHNA and YNFKEQ. The ends were cut back, 0 bases at V and 10 bases at J, with 6 bases in the middle. CDR3 length: 12 residues. The CDR3 protein is CASSQEGRKLFF. For the CDR3, the DNA is TGTGCCAGCAGCCAAGAGGGGAGAAAACTGTTTTTT.

The chain employs TRBV6-6 and TRBJ2-1; perhaps TRBD1 as D (6 bases). This CDR3 contains 12 residues. Germline CDR1 MNHNY, CDR2 SVGAGI (reference sequence). V was cut by 6 bases and J by 12 bases, with 15 bases left in between. CDR3 bases: TGTGCCAGCAGGAAACAGGGAGATGGGCAGTTCTTC. Translation: CASRKQGDGQFF.

The chain employs TRBV6-6 and TRBJ2-1; D remains ambiguous. The V gene lost 4 bases and the J gene lost 5 bases, with 15 bases spanning the gap. The CDR3 spans 15 residues. Germline V gene data show CDR1 as MNHNY and CDR2 as SVGAGI (reference sequence). The CDR3 bases are TGTGCCAGCAGTTCCCGTCCCACTACCGACAATGAGCAGTTCTTC. Protein sequence: CASSSRPTTDNEQFF.

This clone came up a few times. V gene TRBV20-1 combines with J gene TRBJ2-7, with no clear D. The CDR3 consists of 11 residues. V lost 5 bases to trimming and J lost 4 bases, with 9 bases between them. Germline-derived CDR1 and CDR2 are DFQATT and SNEGSKA (reference sequence). CDR3 sequence: CSAPRLYEQYF. DNA for the CDR3: TGCAGTGCTCCTCGGTTGTACGAGCAGTACTTC.

The J gene is TRBJ2-7, the V gene TRBV10-2; TRBD2 matches 10 bases. J was trimmed by 12 bases and V by 2 bases; bases with no gene match: 7. The germline V gene encodes CDR1 WSHSY and CDR2 SAAADI. CDR3 size: 13 residues. CDR3 sequence: CASSETSGVLGYV. The CDR3 bases are TGCGCCAGCAGTGAGACTAGCGGGGTTTTAGGGTACGTC.

V usage is TRBV7-9 and J usage is TRBJ1-2, with TRBD1 matching over 7 bases. The trim removed 5 bases at V and 4 bases at J, leaving 13 bases unmatched. CDR1 and CDR2 (germline): SEHNR, FQNEAQ (reference sequence). The CDR3 has 16 amino acids. The CDR3 DNA sequence: TGTGCCAGCAGCGGGGGGACAGATTGGAGACTCTATGGCTACACCTTC. Its protein is CASSGGTDWRLYGYTF.

The rearrangement links TRBV27 to TRBJ1-2, with D perhaps TRBD1 (6 bases). The CDR3 totals 16 residues. Germline values: CDR1 MNHEY, CDR2 SMNVEV (reference sequence). Trimming pared 2 bases from V and 4 bases from J, leaving 17 bases between. CDR3 residues: CASSLTGSAGSYGYTF. CDR3 sequence (DNA): TGTGCCAGCAGTTTAACAGGGTCAGCGGGCAGCTATGGCTACACCTTC.

V is TRBV6-5 and J is TRBJ2-7; 16 nucleotides line up with TRBD2. The CDR3 is 16 residues long. Trimming removed 2 bases from V and 2 bases from J; junction bases left unmatched: 0. Looked up from germline, CDR1 is MNHEY and CDR2 is SVGAGI. The CDR3 loop is CASSYGTSGRAYEQYF. CDR3 DNA: TGTGCCAGCAGTTACGGGACTAGCGGGAGGGCCTACGAGCAGTACTTC.

This clone was seen more than once but under ten times. This chain joins TRBV5-1 and TRBJ2-3; 7 nucleotides line up with TRBD2. V dropped 0 bases and J dropped 4; count of bases not matched to a gene: 2. Germline CDR1 reads SGHRS; CDR2 reads YFSETQ. The CDR3 runs to 14 residues. The CDR3 bases are TGCGCCAGCAGCTTGGGCAGCGGGGCAGATACGCAGTATTTT. Amino acid sequence: CASSLGSGADTQYF.

The chain couples TRBV10-3 to TRBJ2-1; D ambiguous. V was clipped by 1 base and J by 7 bases, with 5 bases between them. This CDR3 contains 12 residues. Germline loops: CDR1 ENHRY, CDR2 SYGVKD. CDR3 in DNA: TGTGCCATCAGTGAGTTCAAGAATGAGCAGTTCTTC. This sequence encodes CAISEFKNEQFF.

This clone is a singleton in its sample. The chain is built from TRBV29-1 and TRBJ1-1; D uncertain. Germline CDR1 reads SQVTM; CDR2 reads ANQGSEA. CDR3 length equals 11 residues. Trimming left V 3 bases short and J 1 base short, with 3 bases between. CDR3 bases: TGCAGCGTTGATCAGAACACTGAAGCTTTCTTT. It specifies CSVDQNTEAFF.

The CDR3 coding sequence is TGCGCCAGCAGCATGACGGTCGCGAACACCGGGGAGCTGTTTTTT. Its translation is CASSMTVANTGELFF. The rearrangement links TRBV5-1 to TRBJ2-2; D gene uncertain. The germline V and J ends were trimmed by 4 bases and 0 bases, with 10 bases remaining between them. Looked up from germline, CDR1 is SGHRS and CDR2 is YFSETQ. The CDR3 consists of 15 residues.

The gene calls are TRBV18 and TRBJ1-5; unclear D gene. Germline lookup yields CDR1 KGHSH and CDR2 LQKENI. The CDR3 totals 14 residues. Trimming removed 6 bases at V and 2 bases at J, with 11 bases between. For the CDR3, the DNA is TGTGCCAGCTCGCCCCCCCCAGGCAATCAGCCCCAGCATTTT. Protein product: CASSPPPGNQPQHF.

The rearrangement uses TRBV2 and TRBJ1-1, with D possibly TRBD1 on 5 matching bases. The length of the CDR3 is 13 residues. V lost 10 bases and J 8 bases, leaving 20 bases between the germline ends. Germline V CDR1 and CDR2: SNHLY, FYNNEI. The CDR3 coding sequence is TGTGCCACGACTCCTTTCAAACAGGAGGAAGCTTTCTTT. Encoded protein: CATTPFKQEEAFF.

The chain carries TRBV9 and TRBJ1-1; D is undetermined. CDR1 SGDLS and CDR2 YYNGEE come from the germline V gene. The V end was cut by 3 bases, the J end by 1 base, with 10 bases between. The CDR3 extends over 14 amino acids. CDR3 in amino acids: CASSATGQNTEAFF. For the CDR3, the DNA is TGTGCCAGCAGCGCGACTGGGCAGAACACTGAAGCTTTCTTT. Based on the CDR3 plus reference TRBV9 and TRBJ1-1, the full variable domain is DSGVTQTPKHLITATGQRVTLRCSPRSGDLSVYWYQQSLDQGLQFLIQYYNGEERAKGNILERFSAQQFPDLHSELNLSSLELGDSALYFCASSATGQNTEAFFGQGTRLTVV.

The genes are TRBV30 and TRBJ1-5, with a weak D call TRBD1 (6 bases). CDR1 and CDR2 (germline): GTSNPN, SVGIG (reference sequence). The CDR3 length is 13 residues. Between the trimmed V and J ends, which lost 3 bases and 7 bases, there was a span of 13 bases. The CDR3 protein is CAWSAQGGQPQHF. For the CDR3, the DNA is TGTGCCTGGAGCGCACAGGGCGGACAGCCCCAGCATTTT.

The chain recombines TRBV9 with TRBJ2-2, with TRBD2 as a possible D gene (5 bases). In germline, CDR1 is SGDLS, CDR2 YYNGEE. This CDR3 comprises 16 residues. The V gene lost 0 bases and the J gene lost 6 bases, with 15 bases spanning the gap. CDR3: CASSVARDTSAGELFF. DNA for the CDR3: TGTGCCAGCAGCGTAGCTCGGGATACCTCAGCCGGGGAGCTGTTTTTT.